A single sample is the source of the 31 T cell receptor beta chains below, sequenced in a study of PD-1 blockade in classical Hodgkin lymphoma. Every patient experienced relapse after autologous stem cell transplantation, and brentuximab vedotin exposure varied. Sequenced by immunoSEQ multiplex PCR; TCRdb stores in-frame clones only, minus some. Among 20,000 to 30,000 clones listed, approximately 69% were seen once. This material consisted of peripheral blood mononuclear cells (PBMCs), taken at baseline. These receptors originate from a human donor with classical Hodgkin lymphoma.

This clone has just a few counts. The genes are TRBV7-6 and TRBJ2-1; TRBD2 matches 8 bases. There are 17 residues in the CDR3. Trimming removed 5 bases from V and 3 bases from J; junction bases left unmatched: 12. Germline V lookup: CDR1 SGHVS, CDR2 FNYEAQ. CDR3: CASSPNAGAGVYNEQFF. The CDR3 DNA is TGTGCCAGCAGCCCCAATGCGGGAGCGGGGGTCTACAATGAGCAGTTCTTC.

The chain is built from TRBV27 and TRBJ1-1; no clear D. V shed 4 bases and J shed 0 bases, with 9 bases lying between them. CDR3 length: 14 residues. The germline V gene has CDR1 MNHEY and CDR2 SMNVEV (reference sequence). CDR3 sequence: CASSSGYLNTEAFF. The CDR3 DNA sequence: TGTGCCAGCAGTTCCGGGTATCTGAACACTGAAGCTTTCTTT.

This chain links TRBV9 with TRBJ2-5, with D possibly matching TRBD1 (6 bases). V lost 0 bases to trimming and J lost 0 bases, with 6 bases between them. Germline V lookup: CDR1 SGDLS, CDR2 YYNGEE. The CDR3 is 14 amino acids. DNA of the CDR3: TGTGCCAGCAGCGTAGAGGGGGACCAAGAGACCCAGTACTTC. It yields the protein CASSVEGDQETQYF. Looking up the rest from reference TRBV9 and TRBJ2-5 gives the full variable domain: DSGVTQTPKHLITATGQRVTLRCSPRSGDLSVYWYQQSLDQGLQFLIQYYNGEERAKGNILERFSAQQFPDLHSELNLSSLELGDSALYFCASSVEGDQETQYFGPGTRLLVL.

The chain is built from TRBV15 and TRBJ1-2; D is ambiguous. Germline CDR1 reads LNHNV; CDR2 reads YYDKDF (reference sequence). The CDR3 extends over 16 amino acids. V dropped 0 bases and J dropped 0 bases, with 11 bases sitting between them. This CDR3 is CATSRDMAVSNYGYTF. As DNA, the CDR3 is TGTGCCACCAGCAGAGATATGGCAGTATCTAACTATGGCTACACCTTC. The full variable domain, in which reference TRBV15 and TRBJ1-2 provide the parts outside the CDR3, is DAMVIQNPRYQVTQFGKPVTLSCSQTLNHNVMYWYQQKSSQAPKLLFHYYDKDFNNEADTPDNFQSRRPNTSFCFLDIRSPGLGDTAMYLCATSRDMAVSNYGYTFGSGTRLTVV.

This chain links TRBV27 with TRBJ1-6; D perhaps matches TRBD1 (5 bases). V lost 3 bases to trimming and J lost 10 bases, with 13 bases between them. Germline V gene lookup returns CDR1 MNHEY and CDR2 SMNVEV (reference sequence). The CDR3 is made up of 14 amino acids. The CDR3 sequence: CASSLLGEGSPLHF. In DNA, the CDR3 is TGTGCCAGCAGTTTGCTAGGGGAGGGATCACCCCTCCACTTT.

This chain links TRBV7-3 with TRBJ2-5, with D possibly being TRBD1 (5 bases). Trimming left V 5 bases short and J 2 bases short, with 12 bases between. The germline CDR1 and CDR2 sequences are SGHTA and FQGTGA. The CDR3 extends over 14 amino acids. CDR3 sequence: CASSEDQGQETQYF. CDR3 DNA: TGTGCCAGCAGCGAAGATCAGGGTCAAGAGACCCAGTACTTC.

The chain joins TRBV27 to TRBJ2-7; D might be TRBD1 or TRBD2, each matching 7 bases. Deletions cut 4 bases from V and 1 base from J, with 17 bases between. This CDR3 is built from 16 residues. Germline V lookup: CDR1 MNHEY, CDR2 SMNVEV (reference sequence). The CDR3 bases are TGTGCCAGCAGTTCTCGACAGGGCGGGAGTTCCTACGAGCAGTACTTC. Residues: CASSSRQGGSSYEQYF.

The chain couples TRBV5-1 to TRBJ2-2, with D perhaps matching TRBD1 or TRBD2 (6 bases each). Germline V gene sequence: CDR1 SGHRS, CDR2 YFSETQ. This CDR3 comprises 17 residues. V was clipped by 5 bases and J by 3 bases, with 20 bases between them. The CDR3 is CASSSEGGPDDTGELFF. The CDR3 DNA follows: TGCGCCAGCAGTTCCGAGGGGGGCCCCGATGACACCGGGGAGCTGTTTTTT.

V gene TRBV4-3 combines with J gene TRBJ2-3; possible D gene TRBD2, 6 bases. CDR1 LGHNA and CDR2 YSLEER come from the germline V gene. The CDR3 consists of 15 residues. Trimming left V 1 base short and J 5 bases short, with 13 bases between. CDR3 loop: CASSQGGDFQDTQYF. The CDR3 DNA follows: TGCGCCAGCAGCCAAGGTGGGGACTTCCAAGATACGCAGTATTTT.

In DNA, the CDR3 is TGTGCCACCAGCAGAGAAAGGACAGGGACCACAGATACGCAGTATTTT. It specifies CATSRERTGTTDTQYF. The chain couples TRBV15 to TRBJ2-3, with 8 bases fitting TRBD1. Trimming at V came to 0 bases and at J to 2 bases, leaving 4 bases not matched to a gene. The CDR3 runs 16 residues. Looked up from germline, CDR1 is LNHNV and CDR2 is YYDKDF (reference sequence).

The chain joins TRBV19 to TRBJ2-1; maybe TRBD1 (5 bases). The CDR3 is 15 residues long. Germline CDR1 is LNHDA and CDR2 is SQIVND (reference sequence). V shed 7 bases and J shed 2 bases, with 15 bases lying between them. CDR3 sequence reads: CASTRSSRAYNEQFF. CDR3 bases: TGTGCCAGTACCAGGTCCAGCAGGGCCTACAATGAGCAGTTCTTC. Full variable domain (remainder filled in from reference TRBV19 and TRBJ2-1): DGGITQSPKYLFRKEGQNVTLSCEQNLNHDAMYWYRQDPGQGLRLIYYSQIVNDFQKGDIAEGYSVSREKKESFPLTVTSAQKNPTAFYLCASTRSSRAYNEQFFGPGTRLTVL.

This clone is a singleton in its sample. The junction differs from germline at one of its ends, possibly a read error. The chain joins TRBV5-1 to TRBJ2-7; D possibly corresponds to TRBD2 (5 bases). The CDR3 spans 14 residues. Germline V CDR1 and CDR2: SGHRS, YFSETQ. CDR3 sequence reads: CASSLTGSSYEQYF. CDR3 coding DNA: TGTGCCAGCAGCCTGACGGGGTCCTCCTACGAGCAGTACTTC.

V gene TRBV7-9 combines with J gene TRBJ2-5, with D uncertain. The germline CDR1 and CDR2 sequences are SEHNR and FQNEAQ (reference sequence). The CDR3 is made up of 10 amino acids. V was trimmed by 1 base and J by 6 bases, leaving 0 bases between them. CDR3 sequence: CASSLETQYF. DNA for the CDR3: TGTGCCAGCAGCTTAGAGACCCAGTACTTC.

This clone was found a few times. V and J are TRBV2 and TRBJ2-3, with D unresolved. Germline CDR1 is SNHLY and CDR2 is FYNNEI. V lost 0 bases and J lost 4, with 11 bases in between. CDR3 length equals 15 residues. The CDR3 DNA sequence: TGTGCCAGCAGTGAAGCTGTCTGGACGGCAGATACGCAGTATTTT. Translated, it gives CASSEAVWTADTQYF.

V is TRBV7-6 and J is TRBJ2-6; the match to TRBD2 covers 8 bases. V shed 2 bases, J shed 0 bases, and the junction held 9 bases outside the gene matches. The CDR3 runs 19 residues. From germline, CDR1 is SGHVS and CDR2 FNYEAQ. CDR3 sequence (DNA): TGTGCCAGCAGCTTATTCTCACTAGCGGAATACTCTGGGGCCAACGTCCTGACTTTC. Its protein is CASSLFSLAEYSGANVLTF.

In its sample, this clone was seen once. The chain links TRBV4-3 to TRBJ1-1; the D is unclear. Trimming stripped 2 bases from V and 4 bases from J, with 14 bases between. Germline assignment: CDR1 LGHNA and CDR2 YSLEER. The CDR3 consists of 15 residues. The DNA of the CDR3 is TGCGCCAGCAGCCAAAAGGTCGGCCTGGGCACTGAAGCTTTCTTT. This encodes CASSQKVGLGTEAFF.

By sample share, this clone is medium-sized. This chain joins TRBV4-1 and TRBJ1-5; D is unclear. Looked up from germline, CDR1 is MGHRA and CDR2 is YSYEKL. This CDR3 has 20 amino acids. V was pared by 1 base and J by 0 bases, with 22 bases between. The CDR3 reads CASSQAPVPSLRVSNQPQHF. The CDR3 nucleotides read TGCGCCAGCAGCCAAGCCCCGGTTCCCTCCCTCCGGGTTAGCAATCAGCCCCAGCATTTT.

The rearrangement links TRBV7-9 to TRBJ2-5; the D gene could be TRBD1 or TRBD2 (6 bases each). The length of the CDR3 is 15 residues. Germline CDR1 is SEHNR and CDR2 is FQNEAQ (reference sequence). Trimming stripped 1 base from V and 1 base from J, with 10 bases between. CDR3 sequence reads: CASSLGGAPQETQYF. CDR3 bases: TGTGCCAGCAGCTTAGGGGGGGCACCCCAAGAGACCCAGTACTTC.

The chain recombines TRBV5-1 with TRBJ2-1; 8 bases fit TRBD1. V lost 5 bases and J lost 7; bases outside the gene matches: 5. CDR1 and CDR2 (germline): SGHRS, YFSETQ. This CDR3 spans 13 amino acids. The CDR3 protein is CASRQGAANEQFF. The CDR3 coding sequence is TGCGCCAGCAGGCAGGGGGCGGCGAATGAGCAGTTCTTC.

The chain employs TRBV11-2 and TRBJ2-1, with D perhaps TRBD1 (6 bases). There are 18 residues in the CDR3. Trimming stripped 6 bases from V and 3 bases from J, with 24 bases between. Germline V gene lookup returns CDR1 SGHAT and CDR2 FQNNGV. As DNA, the CDR3 is TGTGCCAGCAGATCAACCCTGGGGGCCAGAGGGGACTACAATGAGCAGTTCTTC. Translating gives CASRSTLGARGDYNEQFF.

There are a few counts of this clone. The rearrangement uses TRBV5-6 and TRBJ1-1, with D possibly matching TRBD1 (5 bases). Deletions cut 1 base from V and 1 base from J, with 17 bases between. Germline values: CDR1 SGHDT, CDR2 YYEEEE. CDR3 length: 17 residues. The CDR3 is CASSLIDHRRKNTEAFF. CDR3 bases: TGTGCCAGCAGCTTGATAGATCACAGGAGGAAGAACACTGAAGCTTTCTTT.

The chain carries TRBV5-4 and TRBJ2-7, with a weak D call TRBD2 (7 bases). Germline assignment: CDR1 SGHNT and CDR2 YYREEE (reference sequence). V shed 3 bases and J shed 11 bases, with 21 bases lying between them. The CDR3 sequence is 14 residues long. CDR3 coding DNA: TGTGCCAGCAGCTCCGGGTCCGGCAGGGGAGGGGAGTACTTC. Encoded protein: CASSSGSGRGGEYF.

V is TRBV5-1 and J is TRBJ2-1, with D tentatively TRBD2 (6 bases). V was trimmed by 0 bases and J by 5 bases, leaving 15 bases between them. Germline CDR1 and CDR2: SGHRS and YFSETQ. The CDR3 consists of 16 residues. Here the CDR3 DNA reads TGCGCCAGCAGCTTGGAAACAGACCCTAGCGACAATGAGCAGTTCTTC. It encodes CASSLETDPSDNEQFF.

The chain's CDR3 is CASSLDRNIQYF. CDR3 nucleotide sequence: TGTGCCAGCAGCTTGGACCGTAACATTCAGTACTTC. The rearrangement joins TRBV6-6 to TRBJ2-4; D is ambiguous. The CDR3 loop spans 12 amino acids. The germline CDR1 and CDR2 sequences are MNHNY and SVGAGI (reference sequence). Trimming shortened V by 6 bases and J by 7 bases, and 10 bases separated the two germline ends.

The chain joins TRBV4-2 to TRBJ2-2; 12 bases match TRBD2. J was trimmed by 2 bases and V by 4 bases; bases with no gene match: 2. Per the germline V gene, CDR1 is LGHNA and CDR2 is YNFKEQ. The CDR3 is 16 residues long. CDR3 sequence reads: CASSRTSGDNTGELFF. CDR3 DNA: TGTGCCAGCAGCCGGACTAGCGGGGACAACACCGGGGAGCTGTTTTTT.

This chain joins TRBV15 and TRBJ2-7; perhaps TRBD1 as D (5 bases). Between the trimmed V and J ends, which lost 1 base and 3 bases, there was a span of 16 bases. In germline, CDR1 is LNHNV, CDR2 YYDKDF (reference sequence). CDR3 length equals 16 residues. The CDR3 DNA is TGTGCCACCAGCAGAGGACTCGGACGGACATACTACGAGCAGTACTTC. Encoded protein: CATSRGLGRTYYEQYF.

The chain couples TRBV28 to TRBJ1-1; maybe TRBD1 (5 bases). Germline values: CDR1 MDHEN, CDR2 SYDVKM. V lost 8 bases, J lost 7 bases, and 8 bases lay in between. This CDR3 region has 10 residues. CDR3 coding DNA: TGTGCCAGCGAAAGGGGTGAAGCTTTCTTT. Residues: CASERGEAFF.

In this sample, this clone turned up once. The V call is TRBV5-6, the J call TRBJ2-5, with 8 positions matching TRBD1. The CDR3 has 16 amino acids. The ends lost 0 bases at V and 4 bases at J; junction bases unmatched: 8. The germline CDR1 and CDR2 sequences are SGHDT and YYEEEE. The CDR3: CASSLGQGAQRETQYF. For the CDR3, the DNA is TGTGCCAGCAGCTTGGGCCAGGGGGCTCAAAGAGAGACCCAGTACTTC.

The chain carries TRBV6-5 and TRBJ1-1; D perhaps matches TRBD1 (5 bases). CDR1 and CDR2 from the germline V gene are MNHEY and SVGAGI. CDR3 length: 14 residues. Trimming removed 0 bases at V and 7 bases at J, with 12 bases between. The CDR3 region is CASSYSGRGYEAFF. The CDR3 DNA follows: TGTGCCAGCAGTTACTCAGGAAGGGGTTATGAAGCTTTCTTT.

The chain carries TRBV5-6 and TRBJ1-2; D is unclear. This CDR3 is built from 14 residues. Per the germline V gene, CDR1 is SGHDT and CDR2 is YYEEEE. Trimming stripped 4 bases from V and 0 bases from J, with 10 bases between. CDR3 in DNA: TGTGCCAGCAGCATACTATTTTCTAACTATGGCTACACCTTC. Amino acids: CASSILFSNYGYTF.

The chain joins TRBV4-1 to TRBJ1-2, with TRBD1 as a possible D gene (5 bases). This CDR3 has 14 amino acids. The germline CDR1 and CDR2 sequences are MGHRA and YSYEKL. Trimming shortened V by 1 base and J by 3 bases, and 9 bases separated the two germline ends. The CDR3 protein is CASSQVGTDYGYTF. In nucleotides, the CDR3 is TGCGCCAGCAGCCAAGTCGGGACTGACTATGGCTACACCTTC.